Listed below are T cell receptor beta chains from one sample, sequenced in a study of blood T cell repertoires in COVID-19. The table came from immunoSEQ multiplex PCR; TCRdb's copy has only in-frame clones and leaves some out. The data contain about 400,000 clones, 85% to 90% of them singletons. Material: PBMCs or T cells enriched from blood (not recorded which). The receptors derive from a woman in her twenties or thirties who had recovered from COVID-19. Each CDR3 is given without its conserved first and last residue.

14,TRBJ1-3,TRBV18,ASSRRQGDSGNTIY
16,TRBJ2-1,TRBV3-1/TRBV3-2,ASSQDGGGRKVYNEQF
13,TRBJ1-4,TRBV19,ASSNYRRTHEKLF
16,TRBJ2-6,TRBV9,ASSSSPPTATGANVLT
12,TRBJ1-1,TRBV9,ASSVGAEGTEAF
15,TRBJ2-2,TRBV9,ASSVAGRVKNTGELF
14,TRBJ1-4,TRBV18,ASSPTGQGRREKLF
13,TRBJ1-6,TRBV19,ASSMGGQINSPLH
12,TRBJ1-1,TRBV4-2,ASSPQTGNTEAF
12,TRBJ2-7,TRBV28,ASRDSQSVGEQY
14,TRBJ2-3,TRBV9,ASSVVEGGFPDTQY
14,TRBJ2-2,TRBV7-2,ASSTAGTANTGELF
12,TRBJ1-5,TRBV15,ATSRDRVNQPQH
13,TRBJ1-5,TRBV18,ASSPDRGPNQPQH
12,TRBJ1-1,TRBV28,ASSPGGLRTEAF
12,TRBJ2-1,TRBV27,ASNRLAGGNEQF
14,TRBJ2-1,TRBV11-2,ASSILAGAHYNEQF
10,TRBJ2-7,TRBV20-1,SANDRGHEQY
12,TRBJ2-5,TRBV18,ASSPQNPGETQY
12,TRBJ1-2,TRBV7-8,ASSLVPQGGGYT
11,TRBJ1-2,TRBV5-1,ASSLDSSYGYT
14,TRBJ1-1,TRBV5-1,ASSPIADPAGTEAF
11,TRBJ1-1,TRBV7-6,ASSQGPTGEAF
14,TRBJ2-7,TRBV5-4,ASSLDPGQPFGEQY
13,TRBJ2-7,TRBV28,ASRPPGLAGAVQY
16,TRBJ1-2,TRBV7-2,ASSPQGLIPPSNYGYT
11,TRBJ1-1,TRBV19,ASSQDREAEAF
13,TRBJ1-2,TRBV3-1/TRBV3-2,ASSHWDRGNYGYT
13,TRBJ2-2,TRBV12-5,ASGEGSFNTGELF
11,TRBJ2-1,TRBV24-1,ATSERGGNEQF
13,TRBJ1-6,TRBV30,AWSVQDSVGSPLH
12,TRBJ2-1,TRBV19,ASSGTGSYNEQF
13,TRBJ2-1,TRBV5-6,ASSWTSGGYNEQF
15,TRBJ1-6,TRBV5-1,ASSPAQGSYHNSPLH
12,TRBJ2-1,TRBV10-2,ASSEWAPRDEQF
13,TRBJ2-5,TRBV24-1,ATSDPTGGRETQY
12,TRBJ1-2,TRBV11-1,ASSPQQGIIGYT
13,TRBJ2-2,TRBV11-3,ASSLGGTNTGELF
13,TRBJ2-4,TRBV15,ATSQQGRGKNIQY
12,TRBJ2-7,TRBV5-1,ASSYEATGTEQY
12,TRBJ1-2,TRBV7-9,ASRGLTAIGGYT
13,TRBJ1-6,TRBV7-6,ASSPQTGYNSPLH
14,TRBJ2-2,TRBV19,ASKSVRGPGTGELF
14,TRBJ2-7,TRBV7-2,ASSPSSRALSYEQY
14,TRBJ2-5,TRBV25-1,ASSAPQTGFGETQY
13,TRBJ2-7,TRBV6-5,ASSTINGRGYEQY
14,TRBJ2-7,TRBV11-1,ASSLFRGGAIYEQY
14,TRBJ1-5,TRBV10-3,AISESAAYSNQPQH
13,TRBJ2-7,TRBV18,ASSPLQGAVYEQY
13,TRBJ1-2,TRBV6-5,ASSYSTDSNYGYT